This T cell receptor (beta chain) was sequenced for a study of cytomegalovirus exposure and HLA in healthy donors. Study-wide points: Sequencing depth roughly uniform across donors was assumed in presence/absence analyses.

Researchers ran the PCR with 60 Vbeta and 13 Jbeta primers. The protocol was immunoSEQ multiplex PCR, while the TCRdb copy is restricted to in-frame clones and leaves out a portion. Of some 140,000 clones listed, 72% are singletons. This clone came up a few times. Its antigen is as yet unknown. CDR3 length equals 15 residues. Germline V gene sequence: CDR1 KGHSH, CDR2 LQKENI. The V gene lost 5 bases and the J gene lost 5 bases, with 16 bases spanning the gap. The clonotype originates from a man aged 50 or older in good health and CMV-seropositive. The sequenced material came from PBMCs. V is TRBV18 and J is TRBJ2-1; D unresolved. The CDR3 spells CASSATRTRNNEQFF. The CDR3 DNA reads TGTGCCAGCTCAGCCACTCGCACCCGTAACAATGAGCAGTTCTTC.